Listed below are T cell receptor beta chains from one sample, sequenced in a study of graft-versus-host responses after intestinal transplantation. The repertoire was sequenced with immunoSEQ multiplex PCR; TCRdb's copy has only in-frame clones and lacks some. The table records approximately 100,000 clones, approximately 85% of them present only once. Sequencing used PBMCs, obtained 255 days after intestinal transplant. The origin of the receptors is a human patient who received an intestinal transplant, so some T cells may come from the graft donor. The CDR3 runs from the conserved cysteine through the conserved F or W. D genes are given only for firm matches. Rows give clone size only sometimes, using once, few, many, or a class for an expanded clone.

14 | - | TRBD1 | TRBJ2-7 | TRBV28 | TGTGCCAGCAGTTTAGGGGCAGGGGGATACGAGCAGTACTTC | CASSLGAGGYEQYF
12 | - | - | TRBJ2-5 | TRBV19 | TGTGCCAGTGGGGCCTCCCAAGAGACCCAGTACTTC | CASGASQETQYF
15 | - | TRBD1 | TRBJ2-7 | TRBV28 | TGTGCCAGCAGTCGGGACAGGGTAGGGTCCTACGAGCAGTACTTC | CASSRDRVGSYEQYF
10 | - | - | TRBJ1-2 | TRBV5-1 | TGCGCCAGCAGCGGGAGGAGCTACACCTTC | CASSGRSYTF
18 | - | - | TRBJ1-2 | TRBV10-1 | TGCGCCAGCAGTCCCCTAGGGGACATGCCGGAGCGTGGCTATGGCTACACCTTC | CASSPLGDMPERGYGYTF
15 | - | - | TRBJ2-7 | TRBV27 | TGTGCCAGCAGTTTAATTTTTCGCAGCTCCTACGAGCAGTACTTC | CASSLIFRSSYEQYF
14 | - | - | TRBJ2-3 | TRBV7-8 | TGTGCCAGCAGCTCCATCCCAGGGACCGATACGCAGTATTTT | CASSSIPGTDTQYF
15 | few | - | TRBJ1-3 | TRBV19 | TGTGCCAGTAGTCCGACAGCCACCTCTGGAAACACCATATATTTT | CASSPTATSGNTIYF
19 | - | - | TRBJ1-1 | TRBV14 | TGTGCCAGCAGCCAAGATGAAACGGCCGTACGTAGCCCGAACACTGAAGCTTTCTTT | CASSQDETAVRSPNTEAFF
13 | - | - | TRBJ2-3 | TRBV12-5 | - | CASGLAQADTQYF
11 | - | - | TRBJ2-3 | TRBV30 | TGTGCCTGGAGTCTCGGAGATACGCAGTATTTT | CAWSLGDTQYF
13 | - | - | TRBJ2-5 | TRBV2 | TGTGCCAGCAACCGACGGGTCGGGGAGACCCAGTACTTC | CASNRRVGETQYF
14 | - | - | TRBJ1-4 | TRBV7-9 | TGTGCCCTGGGCAGTAGTAGTTCTAATGAAAAACTGTTTTTT | CALGSSSSNEKLFF
16 | - | TRBD2 | TRBJ2-1 | TRBV13 | TGTGCCAGCAGCTTAGCTCCAGCGGGGTTAGTGAATGAGCAGTTCTTC | CASSLAPAGLVNEQFF
13 | - | - | TRBJ2-5 | TRBV9 | TGTGCCAGCAGCGCAGGGTACCGCGAGACCCAGTACTTC | CASSAGYRETQYF
15 | - | - | TRBJ2-3 | TRBV2 | TGTGCCAGCAGCGCCCGGACAGCCTACACAGATACGCAGTATTTT | CASSARTAYTDTQYF
16 | - | TRBD1 | TRBJ1-6 | TRBV5-1 | TGCGCCAGCAGCGGAATCACCGGGACAGATAATTCACCCCTCCACTTT | CASSGITGTDNSPLHF
15 | - | TRBD2 | TRBJ2-7 | TRBV9 | TGTGCCAGCAGCGTACAGGCGGGGGAGGGTTACGAGCAGTACTTC | CASSVQAGEGYEQYF
16 | - | TRBD1 | TRBJ2-7 | TRBV5-4 | TGTGCCAGCAGCAAAGTCCCGGGACAGGTTCTCTACGAGCAGTACTTC | CASSKVPGQVLYEQYF
13 | - | TRBD1 | TRBJ2-7 | TRBV19 | TGTGCCAGTAGTATTGGGACAGGGGGCGAGCAGTACTTC | CASSIGTGGEQYF
14 | - | - | TRBJ2-1 | TRBV19 | TGTGCCAGTAGTTCTGGGTACTCCTACAATGAGCAGTTCTTC | CASSSGYSYNEQFF
16 | - | TRBD2 | TRBJ2-1 | TRBV7-3 | TGTGCCAGCAGCTTGACCGGGGGGACGGGAGGCGATGAGCAGTTCTTC | CASSLTGGTGGDEQFF
11 | - | - | TRBJ2-1 | TRBV6-5 | TGTGCCAGCACCCTCGGTGATGAGCAGTTCTTC | CASTLGDEQFF
12 | - | - | TRBJ2-1 | TRBV19 | TGTGCCAGTAGGCAGGACTACAATGAGCAGTTCTTC | CASRQDYNEQFF
16 | - | - | TRBJ2-1 | TRBV15 | TGTGCCACCAGCAGCCTAAACCTAGGGTCCTACAATGAGCAGTTCTTC | CATSSLNLGSYNEQFF
15 | - | TRBD2 | TRBJ2-5 | TRBV11-2 | TGTGCCAGCAGCTCAAGCGGGGAGAGGGGAGAGACCCAGTACTTC | CASSSSGERGETQYF
13 | - | TRBD2 | TRBJ2-7 | TRBV19 | TGTGCCAGTAGTGCGGGGGGCTCCTACGAGCAGTACTTC | CASSAGGSYEQYF
14 | - | - | TRBJ2-1 | TRBV5-1 | TGCGCCAGCACCCTGGAGGCTTCCTACAATGAGCAGTTCTTC | CASTLEASYNEQFF
14 | - | - | TRBJ1-6 | TRBV18 | TGTGCCAGCTCACCAAACGAGAGAGGGAGCACCCTCCACTTT | CASSPNERGSTLHF
13 | - | - | TRBJ1-1 | TRBV10-3 | TGTGCCATCAGTGTAGGGTTCAACACTGAAGCTTTCTTT | CAISVGFNTEAFF
16 | - | TRBD1 | TRBJ2-2 | TRBV28 | TGTGCCAGCAGTCCCCATGGACAGGGCCCCACCGGGGAGCTGTTTTTT | CASSPHGQGPTGELFF
15 | few | TRBD1 | TRBJ2-5 | TRBV6-6 | TGTGCCAGCAGTTACCCAGGGACAGGGGAAGAGACCCAGTACTTC | CASSYPGTGEETQYF
14 | - | TRBD2 | TRBJ2-3 | TRBV4-2 | TGTGCCAGCAGCCTTAGCGGGAAAACAGATACGCAGTATTTT | CASSLSGKTDTQYF
13 | - | TRBD1 | TRBJ2-7 | TRBV28 | TGTGCCAGCACGGCAGGGGGCTTCTACGAGCAGTACTTC | CASTAGGFYEQYF
17 | - | TRBD2 | TRBJ2-5 | TRBV13 | TGTGCCAGCAGCTACAATGGACTAGCCGAATACCAAGAGACCCAGTACTTC | CASSYNGLAEYQETQYF
18 | - | - | TRBJ2-2 | TRBV5-1 | TGCGCCAGCAGCTTTAACCGTCTAACGGGGGCGAACACCGGGGAGCTGTTTTTT | CASSFNRLTGANTGELFF
13 | few | TRBD1 | TRBJ1-2 | TRBV5-6 | TGTGCCAGCAGGGGACAGGGGCACTATGGCTACACCTTC | CASRGQGHYGYTF
14 | once | - | TRBJ1-5 | TRBV19 | TGTGCCAGTAGTATGCCAGGTATTCATCAGCCCCAGCATTTT | CASSMPGIHQPQHF
15 | - | - | TRBJ2-1 | TRBV4-2 | TGTGCCAGCAGCCAAGATGGCCAGAACCACAATGAGCAGTTCTTC | CASSQDGQNHNEQFF
18 | - | TRBD2 | TRBJ2-5 | TRBV4-1 | TGCGCCAGCAGCCAACCGCCCAAGACTAGCGGGGGGCGGGAGACCCAGTACTTC | CASSQPPKTSGGRETQYF
11 | - | - | TRBJ1-1 | TRBV11-1 | TGTGCCAGCAGCTTATTAGGTGAAGCTTCCTTT | CASSLLGEASF
14 | - | - | TRBJ1-2 | TRBV6-1 | TGTGCCAGCAGTGCCAGTGGGGTTTCCTATGGCTACACCTTC | CASSASGVSYGYTF
13 | - | - | TRBJ2-7 | TRBV28 | TGTGCCACGTCCAGGGGAGAAACATACGAGCAGTACTTC | CATSRGETYEQYF
14 | - | - | TRBJ2-2 | TRBV27 | TGTGCCAGCAGTTTAGGGGCGACCACCGGGGAGCTGTTTTTT | CASSLGATTGELFF
14 | - | TRBD1 | TRBJ2-7 | TRBV14 | TGTGCCAGCAGCCTTCGTTCAGGGGGCGACGAGCAGTACTTC | CASSLRSGGDEQYF
16 | - | TRBD2 | TRBJ2-2 | TRBV9 | TGTGCCAGCAGCGTAGGACTAGCGGAGAACACCGGGGAGCTGTTTTTT | CASSVGLAENTGELFF